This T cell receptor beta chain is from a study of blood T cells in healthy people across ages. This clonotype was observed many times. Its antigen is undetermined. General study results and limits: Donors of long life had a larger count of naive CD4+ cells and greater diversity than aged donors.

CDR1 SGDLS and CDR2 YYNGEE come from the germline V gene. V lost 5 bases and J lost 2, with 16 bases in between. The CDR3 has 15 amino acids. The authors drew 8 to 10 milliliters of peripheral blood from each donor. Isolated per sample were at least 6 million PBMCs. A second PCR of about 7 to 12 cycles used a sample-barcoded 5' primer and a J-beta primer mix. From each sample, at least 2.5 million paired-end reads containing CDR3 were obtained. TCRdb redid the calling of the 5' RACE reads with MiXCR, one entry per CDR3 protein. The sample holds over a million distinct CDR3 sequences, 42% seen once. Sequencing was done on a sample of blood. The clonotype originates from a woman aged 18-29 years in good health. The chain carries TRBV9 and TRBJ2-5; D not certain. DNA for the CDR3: TGTGCCAGCAGTACTCTCGCCGGCGGTCAAGAGACCCAGTACTTC. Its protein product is CASSTLAGGQETQYF.